A selection of T cell receptor beta chains follows, all from one sample in a study of CD8 T cells in ankylosing spondylitis. TCRdb itself ran the 5' RACE reads through MiXCR, one entry per CDR3 protein. The sample yields 150,000 to 200,000 distinct CDR3 sequences, approximately 10% seen once. What was sequenced was blood, either unsorted or a sorted T cell fraction (not recorded which). These receptors were collected from a male donor with ankylosing spondylitis or in good health (not recorded which). The CDR3 runs from the conserved cysteine through the conserved F or W. The D gene is left open where the match is weak. Where a row states a size, it is once, few, many or the class of an expanded clone; other rows omit it.

clone_size j_call cdr3_length v_call d_call cdr3_aa cdr3_nt
- TRBJ1-2 15 TRBV12-3/TRBV12-4 TRBD1 CASSLGTGGNYGYTF TGTGCCAGCAGTCTCGGGACAGGGGGTAACTATGGCTACACCTTC
many TRBJ2-1 10 TRBV29-1 - CSVVYNEQFF TGCAGCGTGGTCTACAATGAGCAGTTCTTC
many TRBJ2-3 13 TRBV29-1 - CSVTGDLTDTQYF TGCAGCGTTACCGGGGACCTCACAGATACGCAGTATTTT
many TRBJ1-4 16 TRBV25-1 - CASSSQWGGAGEKLFF TGTGCCAGCAGCTCCCAATGGGGGGGCGCTGGGGAAAAACTGTTTTTT
- TRBJ2-3 13 TRBV18 - CASSRDWVDTQYF TGTGCCAGCTCTCGTGACTGGGTAGATACGCAGTATTTT
many TRBJ2-3 16 TRBV20-1 - CSARGFDSGTTDTQYF TGCAGTGCTAGAGGGTTCGATAGCGGTACCACAGATACGCAGTATTTT
many TRBJ1-1 14 TRBV19 - CASSSTGSSTEAFF TGTGCCAGTAGTTCTACAGGGAGTAGCACTGAAGCTTTCTTT
- TRBJ2-1 11 TRBV20-1 - CKAQGIDEQFF TGCAAAGCACAGGGTATCGATGAGCAGTTCTTC
many TRBJ2-1 14 TRBV5-1 TRBD2 CASSLVAGADEQFF TGCGCCAGCAGCTTGGTAGCGGGAGCGGATGAGCAGTTCTTC
- TRBJ2-2 15 TRBV5-1 - CVSSYGTSSPGELFF TGCGTCAGCAGCTATGGGACCTCTAGCCCCGGGGAGCTGTTTTTT
many TRBJ2-5 13 TRBV7-6 - CASSTLQTETQYF TGTGCCAGCAGCACACTGCAAACCGAGACCCAGTACTTC
many TRBJ2-1 15 TRBV18 TRBD2 CASSSGTSGDNEQFF TGTGCCAGCTCATCCGGGACTAGCGGGGACAATGAGCAGTTCTTC
- TRBJ2-5 18 TRBV9 TRBD1 CASSVEGTGPQAGETQYF TGTGCCAGCAGCGTAGAAGGGACAGGGCCGCAGGCAGGGGAGACCCAGTACTTC
many TRBJ1-3 15 TRBV6-1 - CASREGVLSGNTIYF TGTGCCAGCAGGGAGGGGGTACTCTCTGGAAACACCATATATTTT
many TRBJ1-1 14 TRBV20-1 - CSARVRGVDTEAFF TGCAGTGCTAGAGTGCGGGGGGTGGACACTGAAGCTTTCTTT
few TRBJ2-1 16 TRBV7-6 - CASSLVKGRAYNEQFF TGTGCCAGCAGCTTAGTCAAGGGACGTGCCTACAATGAGCAGTTCTTC
many TRBJ2-7 13 TRBV20-1 - CSAQKRRVSEQYF TGCAGTGCTCAAAAACGGAGGGTGAGCGAGCAGTACTTC
many TRBJ2-1 19 TRBV6-5 - CASSYSLGDGGLLINEQFF TGTGCCAGCAGTTACAGTTTAGGGGATGGGGGGCTTCTTATCAATGAGCAGTTCTTC
- TRBJ2-1 14 TRBV5-1 TRBD2 CASSVAGVKNEQFF TGCGCCAGCTCTGTAGCGGGAGTGAAGAATGAGCAGTTCTTC
- TRBJ2-2 15 TRBV6-5 - CASVIGRVDTGELFF TGTGCCAGCGTTATCGGCAGGGTCGACACCGGGGAGCTGTTTTTT
many TRBJ2-2 14 TRBV5-1 TRBD1 CASGTGSNTGELFF TGCGCCAGTGGGACAGGGTCTAACACCGGGGAGCTGTTTTTT
once TRBJ2-1 19 TRBV6-7 TRBD2 CASCLETSGGDSSYNEQFF TGTGCCAGCTGTTTAGAGACTAGCGGGGGGGACAGCTCCTACAATGAGCAGTTCTTC
many TRBJ2-2 15 TRBV29-1 - CSVEPRGSNTGELFF TGCAGCGTTGAACCCAGGGGTTCGAACACCGGGGAGCTGTTTTTT
many TRBJ2-1 10 TRBV12-3/TRBV12-4 - CASGYNEQFF TGTGCCAGCGGCTACAATGAGCAGTTCTTC
- TRBJ1-5 13 TRBV3-1 - CASSQSGNQPQHF TGTGCCAGCAGCCAATCCGGCAATCAGCCCCAGCATTTT
few TRBJ2-2 16 TRBV6-1 TRBD2 CASSGLAGAVTGELFF TGTGCCAGCAGTGGACTAGCGGGGGCCGTCACCGGGGAGCTGTTTTTT
few TRBJ2-2 16 TRBV20-1 - CSARDWAAVGSGELFF TGCAGTGCTAGAGATTGGGCAGCGGTGGGCTCCGGGGAGCTGTTTTTT
many TRBJ2-3 15 TRBV27 - CASTTRGFRSDTQYF TGTGCCAGCACCACAAGGGGGTTTAGGTCAGATACGCAGTATTTT
- TRBJ1-5 14 TRBV24-1 - CATADSDHNQPQHF TGTGCCACCGCCGACAGCGACCATAATCAGCCCCAGCATTTT
few TRBJ1-1 18 TRBV7-8 TRBD1 CASSLEVAGGLLNTEAFF TGTGCCAGCAGCTTAGAGGTGGCAGGGGGACTTCTGAACACTGAAGCTTTCTTT
- TRBJ2-3 14 TRBV20-1 - CSARLDTSTDTQYF TGCAGTGCTAGACTAGATACTAGCACAGATACGCAGTATTTT
few TRBJ2-7 16 TRBV3-1 - CASSQEGVLPSYEQYF TGTGCCAGCAGCCAAGAAGGGGTCCTACCATCCTACGAGCAGTACTTC
many TRBJ2-1 14 TRBV7-9 TRBD2 CASRVAGAYNEQFF TGTGCCAGCAGGGTAGCGGGGGCTTACAATGAGCAGTTCTTC
many TRBJ1-3 17 TRBV28 - CASSSTGAGVGGNTIYF TGTGCCAGCAGTTCCACGGGGGCTGGTGTCGGTGGAAACACCATATATTTT
few TRBJ2-3 20 TRBV7-3 TRBD2 CASSLTAPRGGLRRTDTQYF TGTGCCAGCAGCTTAACGGCCCCTCGGGGGGGCCTTCGGCGCACAGATACGCAGTATTTT
- TRBJ2-3 15 TRBV11-2 TRBD1 CASSPAGQVQDTQYF TGTGCCAGCAGCCCCGCGGGACAGGTCCAAGATACGCAGTATTTT
many TRBJ2-2 13 TRBV5-1 - CASSLSGPGELFF TGCGCCAGCAGCTTGAGTGGCCCCGGGGAGCTGTTTTTT
many TRBJ2-1 11 TRBV12-3/TRBV12-4 - CASSLAHEQFF TGTGCCAGCAGTTTAGCTCACGAGCAGTTCTTC
many TRBJ1-2 10 TRBV6-1 - CASSDWSQTF TGTGCCAGCAGTGATTGGTCTCAAACCTTC
many TRBJ2-7 13 TRBV29-1 TRBD2 CSDAGGGDYEQYF TGCAGCGACGCCGGGGGGGGAGACTACGAGCAGTACTTC
medium-sized TRBJ2-3 13 TRBV29-1 - CSVEAESTDTQYF TGCAGCGTTGAGGCGGAAAGCACAGATACGCAGTATTTT
many TRBJ1-6 17 TRBV28 - CASRIGSRGGRNSPLHF TGTGCCAGCAGAATAGGGTCGAGAGGAGGCCGGAATTCACCCCTCCACTTT
few TRBJ2-5 13 TRBV5-4 - CASSLDDGETQYF TGTGCCAGCAGCTTGGATGACGGGGAGACCCAGTACTTC
many TRBJ2-7 16 TRBV6-2/TRBV6-3 - CASSYMTRGSSYEQYF TGTGCCAGCAGTTACATGACCCGGGGAAGCTCCTACGAGCAGTACTTC
few TRBJ2-1 15 TRBV3-1 TRBD2 CASSLAGGPGNEQFF TGTGCCAGCAGCTTAGCGGGAGGGCCGGGGAATGAGCAGTTCTTC
few TRBJ2-1 15 TRBV20-1 - CSARDRAGADNEQFF TGCAGTGCTAGAGATAGAGCAGGGGCCGACAATGAGCAGTTCTTC
- TRBJ2-1 15 TRBV29-1 - CSVSHGFSSYNEQFF TGCAGCGTTTCTCACGGCTTCAGCTCCTACAATGAGCAGTTCTTC
once TRBJ1-2 13 TRBV28 - CASSLLDTSGYTF TGTGCCAGCAGCCTTTTGGACACTTCTGGCTACACCTTC
many TRBJ1-2 15 TRBV7-8 - CASSLGAGGNYGYTF TGTGCCAGCAGCTTAGGGGCCGGAGGAAACTATGGCTACACCTTC
few TRBJ2-3 15 TRBV6-5 - CASSYSRLRTDTQYF TGTGCCAGCAGTTACTCGAGACTCCGCACAGATACGCAGTATTTT
many TRBJ2-1 15 TRBV5-1 - CASSLRPGIYNEQFF TGCGCCAGCAGCTTGCGCCCCGGTATCTACAATGAGCAGTTCTTC
few TRBJ2-2 14 TRBV7-9 - CASSFIMDAGELFF TGTGCCAGCAGCTTTATCATGGATGCCGGGGAGCTGTTTTTT
- TRBJ2-7 13 TRBV24-1 - CATSDYRGEEQYF TGTGCCACCAGTGATTATAGGGGGGAAGAGCAGTACTTC
many TRBJ2-2 14 TRBV4-1 - CASSQAPAAGELFF TGCGCCAGCAGCCAAGCGCCTGCCGCCGGGGAGCTGTTTTTT
- TRBJ1-6 15 TRBV7-2 - CASMGRTVNNSPLHF TGTGCCAGCATGGGCCGGACGGTCAATAATTCACCCCTCCACTTT
many TRBJ2-3 14 TRBV9 TRBD2 CASSDSGGTDTQYF TGTGCCAGCAGCGATAGCGGGGGCACAGATACGCAGTATTTT